The TCR beta chain under discussion was sequenced for a study of blood T cell repertoires in COVID-19. Profiled with immunoSEQ multiplex PCR; TCRdb holds only in-frame clones, not every one. This table has around 320,000 clones, roughly 90% appearing once. Germline V CDR1 and CDR2: MNHEY, SVGEGT. The trim removed 4 bases at V and 4 bases at J, leaving 8 bases unmatched. The CDR3 is made up of 15 amino acids. Sequenced input: PBMCs or T cells enriched from blood (not recorded which). The TCR sequence derives from a woman under 40 who had been exposed to COVID-19. The chain has TRBV6-2 or TRBV6-3 and TRBJ1-2; 8 bases align to TRBD1. The CDR3 DNA follows: TGTGCCAGCAGTTCGATGCAGGGGGCAGGCTATGGCTACACCTTC. Amino acid sequence: CASSSMQGAGYGYTF.